This T cell receptor beta chain was documented in a study of identical twins. This clonotype has just a few counts. MiXCR, run by TCRdb on the 5' RACE reads, gives a single entry per CDR3 protein. The sample consists of 270,000 or so distinct CDR3 sequences, about 8% of them appearing once. The same data also contributed to another study, on yellow fever vaccine responses in identical twins.

The sequenced material came from CD8+ T cells sorted from blood. This sequence was found in a woman aged 18 to 35 in good health.

CDR3 in amino acids: CAISETPNEQYF. CDR3 coding DNA: TGTGCCATCAGTGAGACCCCCAACGAGCAGTACTTC. This chain uses TRBV10-3 with TRBJ2-7; D remains unclear. This CDR3 contains 12 residues. Germline V gene data show CDR1 as ENHRY and CDR2 as SYGVKD. V was pared by 2 bases and J by 5 bases, with 7 bases between.